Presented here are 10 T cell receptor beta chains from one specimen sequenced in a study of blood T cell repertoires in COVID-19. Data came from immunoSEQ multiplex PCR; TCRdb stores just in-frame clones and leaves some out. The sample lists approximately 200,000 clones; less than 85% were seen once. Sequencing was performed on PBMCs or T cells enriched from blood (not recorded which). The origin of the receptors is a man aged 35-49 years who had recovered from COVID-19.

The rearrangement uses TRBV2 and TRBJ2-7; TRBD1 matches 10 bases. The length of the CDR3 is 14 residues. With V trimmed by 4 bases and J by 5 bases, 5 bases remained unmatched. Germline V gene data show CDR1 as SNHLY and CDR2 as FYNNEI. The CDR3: CASSAGQGQNEQYF. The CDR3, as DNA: TGTGCCAGCAGTGCGGGACAGGGGCAAAACGAGCAGTACTTC.

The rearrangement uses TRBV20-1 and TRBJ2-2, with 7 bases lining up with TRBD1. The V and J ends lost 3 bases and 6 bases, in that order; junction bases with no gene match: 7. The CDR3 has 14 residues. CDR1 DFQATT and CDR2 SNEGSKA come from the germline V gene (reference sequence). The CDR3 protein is CSASRGGLPGELFF. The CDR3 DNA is TGCAGTGCTAGTCGAGGGGGCCTCCCCGGGGAGCTGTTTTTT.

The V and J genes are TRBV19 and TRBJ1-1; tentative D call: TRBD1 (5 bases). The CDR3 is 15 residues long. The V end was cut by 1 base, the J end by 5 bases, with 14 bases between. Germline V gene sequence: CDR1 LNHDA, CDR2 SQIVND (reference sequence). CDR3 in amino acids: CASSIGGVRQTEAFF. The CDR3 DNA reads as TGTGCCAGTAGTATAGGGGGCGTTAGACAGACTGAAGCTTTCTTT.

In DNA form, the CDR3 reads TGTGCCAGCAGTACTAGCGCCGGGGAGCTGTTTTTT. Its protein is CASSTSAGELFF. V gene TRBV2 combines with J gene TRBJ2-2; TRBD2 matches at 7 bases. CDR3 size: 12 residues. Germline assignment: CDR1 SNHLY and CDR2 FYNNEI. The trim removed 5 bases at V and 6 bases at J, leaving 0 bases unmatched.

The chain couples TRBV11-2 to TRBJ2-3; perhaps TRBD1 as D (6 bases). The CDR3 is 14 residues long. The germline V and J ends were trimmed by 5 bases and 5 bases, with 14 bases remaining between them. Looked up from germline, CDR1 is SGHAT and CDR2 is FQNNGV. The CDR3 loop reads CASSPDRILDTQYF. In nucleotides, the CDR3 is TGTGCCAGCAGCCCCGACAGGATTTTAGATACGCAGTATTTT.

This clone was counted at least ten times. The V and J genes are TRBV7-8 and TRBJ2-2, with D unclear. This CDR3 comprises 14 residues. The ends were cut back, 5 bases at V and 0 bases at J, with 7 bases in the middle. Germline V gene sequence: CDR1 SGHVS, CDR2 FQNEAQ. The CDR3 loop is CASSPRANTGELFF. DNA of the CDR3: TGTGCCAGCAGCCCCCGGGCGAACACCGGGGAGCTGTTTTTT. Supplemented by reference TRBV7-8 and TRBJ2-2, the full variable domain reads GAGVSQSPRYKVAKRGQDVALRCDPISGHVSLFWYQQALGQGPEFLTYFQNEAQLDKSGLPSDRFFAERPEGSVSTLKIQRTQQEDSAVYLCASSPRANTGELFFGEGSRLTVL.

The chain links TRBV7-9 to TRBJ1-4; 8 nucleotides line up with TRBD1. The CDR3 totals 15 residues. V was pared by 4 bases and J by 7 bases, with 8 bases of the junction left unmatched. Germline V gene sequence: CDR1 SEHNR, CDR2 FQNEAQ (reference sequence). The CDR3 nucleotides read TGTGCCAGCAGCTCCAGGGGGCGGATGCTTGAAAAACTGTTTTTT. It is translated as CASSSRGRMLEKLFF.

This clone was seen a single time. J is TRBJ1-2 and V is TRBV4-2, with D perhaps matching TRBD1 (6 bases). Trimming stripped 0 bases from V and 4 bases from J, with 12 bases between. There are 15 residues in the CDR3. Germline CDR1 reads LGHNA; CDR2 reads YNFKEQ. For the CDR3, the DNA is TGTGCCAGCAGCCAAGATCGGGGACATTTCTATGGCTACACCTTC. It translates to CASSQDRGHFYGYTF.

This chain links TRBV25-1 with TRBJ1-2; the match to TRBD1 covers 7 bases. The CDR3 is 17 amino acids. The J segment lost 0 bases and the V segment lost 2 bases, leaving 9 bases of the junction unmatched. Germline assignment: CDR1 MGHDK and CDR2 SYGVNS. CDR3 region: CASSEPLRQGPNYGYTF. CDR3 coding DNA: TGTGCCAGCAGTGAACCCCTCCGACAGGGTCCTAACTATGGCTACACCTTC.

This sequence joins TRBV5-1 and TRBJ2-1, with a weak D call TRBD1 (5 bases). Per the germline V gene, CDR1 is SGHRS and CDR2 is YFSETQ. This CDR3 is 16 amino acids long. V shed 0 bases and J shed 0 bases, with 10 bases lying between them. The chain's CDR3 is CASSLASGPSYNEQFF. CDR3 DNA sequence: TGCGCCAGCAGCTTGGCGTCAGGGCCCTCCTACAATGAGCAGTTCTTC.